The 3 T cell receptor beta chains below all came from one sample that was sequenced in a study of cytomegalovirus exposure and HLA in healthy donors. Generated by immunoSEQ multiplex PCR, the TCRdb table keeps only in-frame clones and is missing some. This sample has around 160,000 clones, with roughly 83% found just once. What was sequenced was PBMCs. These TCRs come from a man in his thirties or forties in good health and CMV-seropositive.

DNA for the CDR3: TGTGCCAGTAGCACAGAGTATCAGCCCCAGCATTTT. It yields the protein CASSTEYQPQHF. V usage is TRBV19 and J usage is TRBJ1-5; no firm D call. The V end was cut by 6 bases, the J end by 5 bases, with 8 bases between. From germline, CDR1 is LNHDA and CDR2 SQIVND (reference sequence). The CDR3 contains 12 residues.

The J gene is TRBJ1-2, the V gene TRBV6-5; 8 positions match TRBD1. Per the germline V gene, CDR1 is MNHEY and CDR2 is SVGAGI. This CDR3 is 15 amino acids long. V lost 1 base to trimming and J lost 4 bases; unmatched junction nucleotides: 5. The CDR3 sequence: CASSYYRGSTYGYTF. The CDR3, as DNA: TGTGCCAGCAGTTACTACAGGGGGAGCACCTATGGCTACACCTTC.

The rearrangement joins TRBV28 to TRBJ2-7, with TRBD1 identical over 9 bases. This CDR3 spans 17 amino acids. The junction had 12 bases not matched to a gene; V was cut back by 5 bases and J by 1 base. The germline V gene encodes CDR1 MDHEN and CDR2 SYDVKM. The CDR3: CASSKLTPGTGSYEQYF. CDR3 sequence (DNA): TGTGCCAGCAGTAAACTTACCCCCGGGACAGGGTCCTACGAGCAGTACTTC.